This is a list of T cell receptor beta chains from one sample in a study of CDR3 diversity in severe acne. Using its own MiXCR run on the PCR reads, TCRdb lists one record per CDR3 protein. The profile shows about 90,000 distinct CDR3 sequences, over 45% of them singletons. The material sequenced was blood. These receptors were collected from a male donor in good health, serving as a control. Both conserved end residues are part of each CDR3. The D gene is left open where the match is weak. For some rows the clone size is stated as once, few or many, or as a class when expanded; others skip it.

D,V,J,size,CDR3,DNA
NA,TRBV12-3/TRBV12-4,TRBJ2-1,medium-sized,CASSFMDEQFF,TGTGCCAGCAGTTTTATGGATGAGCAGTTCTTC
NA,TRBV24-1,TRBJ1-2,NA,CATSGISGIYGYTF,TGTGCCACCAGTGGAATCAGCGGGATCTATGGCTACACCTTC
NA,TRBV7-9,TRBJ2-7,NA,CASSLERAYSYEQYF,TGTGCCAGCAGCTTAGAACGGGCATACTCCTACGAGCAGTACTTC
NA,TRBV6-1,TRBJ2-5,few,CASSEGQYF,TGTGCCAGCAGTGAAGGCCAGTACTTC
NA,TRBV7-2,TRBJ2-1,NA,CASSRQGGYNEQFF,TGTGCCAGCAGCCGACAGGGAGGCTACAATGAGCAGTTCTTC
NA,TRBV28,TRBJ1-2,NA,CASSLPEGLLRGYTF,TGTGCCAGCAGCCTCCCTGAAGGGTTATTACGGGGCTACACCTTC
TRBD2,TRBV20-1,TRBJ2-3,many,CSATSGVGTDTQYF,TGCAGTGCTACTAGCGGGGTTGGCACAGATACGCAGTATTTT
TRBD1,TRBV9,TRBJ1-4,many,CASSVTDRHNEKLFF,TGTGCCAGCAGCGTGACGGACAGGCATAATGAAAAACTGTTTTTT
TRBD2,TRBV2,TRBJ2-7,few,CASNSGSDEQYF,TGTGCCAGCAATAGCGGGAGCGACGAGCAGTACTTC
TRBD2,TRBV12-3/TRBV12-4,TRBJ2-5,NA,CASSREGGAIQETQYF,TGTGCCAGCAGTCGGGAGGGGGGGGCGATCCAAGAGACCCAGTACTTC
NA,TRBV19,TRBJ1-1,many,CASSIDQQGLRTEAFF,TGTGCCAGTAGTATAGATCAACAGGGACTGCGGACTGAAGCTTTCTTT
NA,TRBV28,TRBJ2-7,many,CASSFNNYEQYF,TGTGCCAGCAGTTTTAACAACTACGAGCAGTACTTC
NA,TRBV7-8,TRBJ1-5,NA,CASKQAINQPQHF,TGTGCCAGCAAGCAGGCTATCAATCAGCCCCAGCATTTT
TRBD2,TRBV20-1,TRBJ2-1,NA,CSATLAGVYNEQFF,TGCAGTGCAACGCTAGCGGGGGTCTACAATGAGCAGTTCTTC
NA,TRBV12-3/TRBV12-4,TRBJ1-4,NA,CASSIGSVNEKLFF,TGTGCCAGCAGCATAGGGAGTGTTAACGAAAAACTGTTTTTT
TRBD1,TRBV19,TRBJ1-3,few,CASNDPGQGNGNTIYF,TGTGCCAGTAATGATCCGGGACAGGGGAACGGAAACACCATATATTTT
TRBD1,TRBV7-9,TRBJ2-3,NA,CASSKRTGGYTDTQYF,TGTGCCAGCAGCAAACGGACAGGGGGGTACACAGATACGCAGTATTTT
TRBD1,TRBV7-9,TRBJ2-7,NA,CASSLAGTGDYEQYF,TGTGCCAGCAGCTTAGCCGGGACAGGGGACTACGAGCAGTACTTC
TRBD2,TRBV12-3/TRBV12-4,TRBJ2-1,many,CASSLLGLRGYEQFF,TGTGCCAGCAGTTTATTGGGACTGCGGGGGTATGAGCAGTTCTTC
NA,TRBV27,TRBJ1-2,few,CASSPSSQHGYTF,TGTGCCAGCAGTCCGTCGTCCCAGCATGGCTACACCTTC
TRBD1,TRBV5-4,TRBJ1-1,NA,CASSLLGQGAGVRTEAFF,TGTGCCAGCAGCTTACTTGGACAGGGGGCGGGTGTTCGGACTGAAGCTTTCTTT
TRBD1,TRBV25-1,TRBJ1-1,NA,CASSAAPGQGNTEAFF,TGTGCCAGCAGTGCAGCGCCGGGACAGGGGAACACTGAAGCTTTCTTT
TRBD2,TRBV20-1,TRBJ2-5,many,CSANTGGKETQYF,TGCAGTGCTAACACGGGGGGGAAAGAGACCCAGTACTTC
NA,TRBV5-1,TRBJ2-3,NA,CASSLATTADTQYF,TGCGCCAGCAGCTTGGCTACTACCGCAGATACGCAGTATTTT
NA,TRBV6-1,TRBJ1-1,NA,CASSEAEQGGETQYTEAFF,TGTGCCAGCAGTGAAGCGGAACAGGGTGGGGAGACCCAGTACACTGAAGCTTTCTTT
NA,TRBV20-1,TRBJ1-2,NA,CSATRGGNYGYTF,TGCAGTGCCACCCGCGGAGGGAATTATGGCTACACCTTC
TRBD1,TRBV9,TRBJ1-2,NA,CASSDGTGGFGYGYTF,TGTGCCAGCAGCGATGGGACAGGGGGCTTCGGCTATGGCTACACCTTC
NA,TRBV20-1,TRBJ2-7,NA,CSPRAGPYEQYF,TGCAGTCCCCGGGCAGGCCCCTACGAGCAGTACTTC
NA,TRBV2,TRBJ2-5,NA,CATEDWKETQYF,TGTGCCACCGAGGACTGGAAAGAGACCCAGTACTTC
TRBD2,TRBV10-2,TRBJ2-7,many,CASSGTSGTYEQYF,TGCGCCAGCAGTGGAACTAGCGGAACCTACGAGCAGTACTTC
NA,TRBV25-1,TRBJ1-2,NA,CASRGYLYGYTF,TGTGCCAGCAGAGGATACCTCTATGGCTACACCTTC
TRBD1,TRBV7-9,TRBJ1-6,NA,CASSPPGQGLSSCNSPLHF,TGTGCCAGCAGCCCTCCGGGACAGGGGCTCAGCTCCTGTAATTCACCCCTCCACTTT